These 22 T cell receptor beta chains share one sample of origin, sequenced in a study of response to subunit inactivated influenza vaccine. TCRdb analysed the RT-PCR reads with MiXCR anew, one entry per CDR3 protein. The data show fewer than 600,000 distinct CDR3 sequences, around 7.9% seen once. Material: PBMCs from blood, obtained around 2 years after vaccination. The receptors shown here come from a man aged 45 to 70 who received an inactivated influenza vaccine.

The chain uses TRBV20-1 and TRBJ2-7; 7 nucleotides match TRBD2. Germline CDR1 is DFQATT and CDR2 is SNEGSKA (reference sequence). CDR3 length: 18 amino acids. J lost 4 bases, V lost 0 bases, and 18 bases had no gene match. The CDR3 loop reads CSARDPGGTTSLPYEQYF. The CDR3, as DNA: TGCAGTGCTAGAGATCCGGGGGGTACTACATCCTTACCTTACGAGCAGTACTTC.

This clonotype was counted at least ten times. The rearrangement links TRBV10-3 to TRBJ2-4; D not resolved. V was cut by 2 bases and J by 1 base, with 18 bases left in between. In germline, CDR1 is ENHRY, CDR2 SYGVKD. CDR3 length equals 18 residues. The CDR3 is CAISERAAGPLAKNIQYF. CDR3 DNA sequence: TGTGCCATCAGTGAGAGGGCTGCCGGACCCCTGGCCAAAAACATTCAGTACTTC.

This clonotype has only a few counts. The chain uses TRBV12-3 or TRBV12-4 and TRBJ2-7; no clear D. CDR3 length equals 13 residues. Trimming pared 3 bases from V and 6 bases from J, leaving 12 bases between. In DNA, the CDR3 is TGTGCCAGCAGTTTTACTATATGGCGCGAGCAGTACTTC. Translated, it gives CASSFTIWREQYF.

This clonotype was counted between two and nine times. The rearrangement uses TRBV7-2 and TRBJ1-4; D might be TRBD1 (6 bases). With 5 bases removed from V and 7 bases from J, the gap between germline ends came to 20 bases. The CDR3 consists of 16 residues. Germline CDR1 reads SGHTA; CDR2 reads FQGNSA. The CDR3 coding sequence is TGTGCCAGCAGCCAGCTGCCGGACAGTACAATTGAAAAACTGTTTTTT. Translation gives CASSQLPDSTIEKLFF.

Ten or more counts support this clonotype. The genes are TRBV5-1 and TRBJ2-7; D not resolved. CDR3 size: 14 residues. CDR1 SGHRS and CDR2 YFSETQ come from the germline V gene. Trimming took off 0 bases at V and 0 bases at J, with 7 bases between the two ends. CDR3 in amino acids: CASSLVGSSYEQYF. For the CDR3, the DNA is TGCGCCAGCAGCTTGGTCGGAAGCTCCTACGAGCAGTACTTC.

The chain combines TRBV6-2 or TRBV6-3 with TRBJ2-7; TRBD1 might be the D (5 bases). There are 14 residues in the CDR3. Trimming took off 0 bases at V and 8 bases at J, with 14 bases between the two ends. The germline V gene encodes CDR1 MNHEY and CDR2 SVGEGT. The CDR3 bases are TGTGCCAGCAGTTACTCATCGACAGATATTCAGCAGTACTTC. It specifies CASSYSSTDIQQYF.

This clonotype was observed a handful of times. The chain recombines TRBV20-1 with TRBJ2-1; 9 positions match TRBD2. Losses at the gene ends were 6 bases for V and 10 bases for J; bases not matched to a gene: 16. The germline CDR1 and CDR2 sequences are DFQATT and SNEGSKA (reference sequence). The CDR3 covers 15 residues. CDR3 bases: TGCAGTGCAAGGGGAAGCGGGGGGACAACACTCGAGCAGTTCTTC. Protein sequence: CSARGSGGTTLEQFF.

This clonotype was recorded many times. The chain is built from TRBV4-1 and TRBJ1-2; TRBD1 might be the D (5 bases). V lost 1 base and J lost 6, with 15 bases in between. The CDR3 runs 15 residues. Germline V CDR1 and CDR2: MGHRA, YSYEKL. The CDR3 spells CASSQGHGQYHGYTF. In DNA form, the CDR3 reads TGCGCCAGCAGCCAAGGTCACGGACAATACCATGGCTACACCTTC.

There are many counts of this clonotype. The chain carries TRBV3-1 and TRBJ1-2; D unclear. Germline-derived CDR1 and CDR2 are LGHDT and YNNKEL (reference sequence). The CDR3 has 13 residues. Trimming took 5 bases from V and 8 from J, leaving 15 bases between them. The chain's CDR3 is CASSSKRHGGYTF. The CDR3 DNA sequence: TGTGCCAGCAGCTCCAAGAGGCACGGGGGCTACACCTTC.

This clonotype has just a few counts. This chain joins TRBV5-1 and TRBJ1-4, with D hard to call. Trimming took 4 bases from V and 5 from J, leaving 12 bases between them. Germline V gives CDR1 SGHRS, CDR2 YFSETQ. The CDR3 is 14 residues long. The CDR3 coding sequence is TGCGCCAGCAGCCGCGGGTCCAAGAATGAAAAACTGTTTTTT. It encodes CASSRGSKNEKLFF. Drawing the rest from reference TRBV5-1 and TRBJ1-4, the complete variable domain is KAGVTQTPRYLIKTRGQQVTLSCSPISGHRSVSWYQQTPGQGLQFLFEYFSETQRNKGNFPGRFSGRQFSNSRSEMNVSTLELGDSALYLCASSRGSKNEKLFFGSGTQLSVL.

This clonotype was counted many times. J is TRBJ1-3 and V is TRBV20-1; D might be TRBD1 (5 bases). The CDR3 is made up of 14 amino acids. Trimming cost V 2 bases and J 9 bases, with 17 bases left between them. Germline CDR1 reads DFQATT; CDR2 reads SNEGSKA (reference sequence). CDR3 DNA: TGCAGTGCTAGACCCGGGTTGGGACCGTCCACCATATATTTT. It is translated as CSARPGLGPSTIYF.

Only one count was recorded for this clonotype. The V call is TRBV5-5, the J call TRBJ1-2; no clear D gene. The V gene's germline CDR1 is SGHKS and CDR2 YYEKEE (reference sequence). The CDR3 spans 15 residues. Trimming pared 2 bases from V and 1 base from J, leaving 12 bases between. The chain's CDR3 is CASSLSLALNYGYTF. CDR3 coding DNA: TGTGCCAGCAGCTTAAGTCTCGCCCTTAACTATGGCTACACCTTC.

This clonotype has at least ten counts. The V gene is TRBV4-3, the J gene TRBJ1-1; tentatively, D is TRBD1 (6 bases). The CDR3 spans 15 residues. Per germline, CDR1 LGHNA and CDR2 YSLEER. V lost 3 bases, J lost 6 bases, and 17 bases lay in between. The CDR3 DNA is TGCGCCAGCAGCCAGCTCTTACAGGGTTGGGCTGAAGCTTTCTTT. The encoded protein is CASSQLLQGWAEAFF.

The J gene is TRBJ2-7, the V gene TRBV20-1; 11 nucleotides match TRBD2. CDR1 DFQATT and CDR2 SNEGSKA come from the germline V gene (reference sequence). The CDR3 contains 15 residues. V was clipped by 3 bases and J by 4 bases; unmatched bases: 8. DNA of the CDR3: TGCAGTGCTAGCCCGCCCGGGACTAGCGGATACGAGCAGTACTTC. It codes for CSASPPGTSGYEQYF.

A few counts support this clonotype. The chain links TRBV10-1 to TRBJ2-2, with 8 bases identical to TRBD1. Germline trimming cut 6 bases from V and 3 bases from J; bases unmatched to any gene: 3. The length of the CDR3 is 14 residues. The germline gives CDR1 WNHNN, CDR2 SYGVQD (reference sequence). The CDR3, as DNA: TGCGCCAGCAGGGACAGGGTGGACACCGGGGAGCTGTTTTTT. It translates to CASRDRVDTGELFF.

Ten or more counts support this clonotype. The chain joins TRBV12-3 or TRBV12-4 to TRBJ2-2; D is uncertain. There are 14 residues in the CDR3. Trimming removed 2 bases from V and 1 base from J, with 5 bases in between. The CDR3 is CASSLQGNTGELFF. In DNA form, the CDR3 reads TGTGCCAGCAGTTTACAAGGGAACACCGGGGAGCTGTTTTTT.

This clonotype was found a few times. The V call is TRBV7-8, the J call TRBJ2-7, with TRBD2 as a possible D gene (7 bases). This CDR3 region has 14 residues. Germline CDR1 reads SGHVS; CDR2 reads FQNEAQ. V lost 4 bases and J lost 2, with 12 bases in between. The CDR3 DNA is TGTGCCAGCAGCTGGGGGGGGCCAGCCTACGAGCAGTACTTC. Translation gives CASSWGGPAYEQYF.

The genes are TRBV2 and TRBJ2-2, with D possibly matching TRBD2 (5 bases). Trimming cost V 6 bases and J 5 bases, with 22 bases left between them. Germline V lookup: CDR1 SNHLY, CDR2 FYNNEI. This CDR3 is 17 amino acids long. This chain's CDR3 is CASSPPLSGLGTGELFF. In nucleotides, the CDR3 is TGTGCCAGCAGCCCCCCTCTCTCGGGGTTAGGGACCGGGGAGCTGTTTTTT.

The gene calls are TRBV27 and TRBJ2-7; D call uncertain. Trimming stripped 3 bases from V and 4 bases from J, with 10 bases between. The germline CDR1 and CDR2 sequences are MNHEY and SMNVEV (reference sequence). This CDR3 comprises 13 residues. CDR3 sequence: CASSLKNRYEQYF. CDR3 in DNA: TGTGCCAGCAGTTTGAAGAATCGTTACGAGCAGTACTTC.

This clonotype was counted at least ten times. The J gene is TRBJ1-3, the V gene TRBV30, with D uncertain. The ends were cut back, 2 bases at V and 0 bases at J, with 17 bases in the middle. Germline values: CDR1 GTSNPN, CDR2 SVGIG (reference sequence). The CDR3 contains 17 residues. CDR3 nucleotides: TGTGCCTGGAGTCCAACACGGACGGCACGCTCTGGAAACACCATATATTTT. Protein product: CAWSPTRTARSGNTIYF.

This clonotype has ten or more counts. The chain joins TRBV20-1 to TRBJ1-2, with TRBD1 identical over 10 bases. CDR3 size: 13 residues. The V segment lost 5 bases and the J segment 7 bases; nucleotides outside the gene matches: 7. Germline V lookup: CDR1 DFQATT, CDR2 SNEGSKA (reference sequence). CDR3 DNA sequence: TGCAGTGCTGGGACAGGGGTGATCTTTGGCTACACCTTC. This gives the protein CSAGTGVIFGYTF.

The sample holds a few counts of this clonotype. The chain employs TRBV7-2 and TRBJ2-6, with D unresolved. CDR3 size: 15 residues. V gave up 1 base and J gave up 4 bases, with 8 bases separating them. Germline lookup yields CDR1 SGHTA and CDR2 FQGNSA. The DNA of the CDR3 is TGTGCCAGCAGCTTAGGCGAACCCGGGGCCAACGTCCTGACTTTC. Protein: CASSLGEPGANVLTF. Full variable domain (rest looked up from reference TRBV7-2 and TRBJ2-6): GAGVSQSPSNKVTEKGKDVELRCDPISGHTALYWYRQSLGQGLEFLIYFQGNSAPDKSGLPSDRFSAERTGGSVSTLTIQRTQQEDSAVYLCASSLGEPGANVLTFGAGSRLTVL.